This T cell receptor (beta chain) was obtained from a study of T cells in Graves' hyperthyroidism and ophthalmopathy. This blood was taken when hyperthyroidism was first diagnosed, before any ophthalmopathy symptoms existed. RNA transcripts provided the source from which TCR beta CDR3 regions were amplified. RT-PCR in the first round (using the HTBI primer set) targeted the TCR CDR3. TCRdb ran MiXCR on the multiplex PCR reads and lists one entry per CDR3 protein. The sample lists around 250,000 distinct CDR3 sequences, about 14% occurring once. The CDR3 extends over 17 amino acids. Trimming took 6 bases from V and 0 from J, leaving 15 bases between them. Germline CDR1 and CDR2: MNHNS and SASEGT. Whole-study results and caveats: Blood held most thyroid clonotypes expanded above 0.001 frequency.

This clonotype was picked up a small number of times. Its antigen is not known. This chain joins TRBV6-1 and TRBJ2-6; D gene ambiguous. Sequencing was performed on blood. The sequence was collected from a middle-aged woman with Graves' hyperthyroidism that later progressed to Graves' ophthalmopathy. The CDR3 DNA follows: TGTGCCAGCAGCGGGCTACCAATGTACTCTGGGGCCAACGTCCTGACTTTC. Its translation is CASSGLPMYSGANVLTF.